The 8 T cell receptor beta chains below were found in one sample sequenced in a study of blood T cell repertoires in COVID-19. Libraries were prepared by immunoSEQ multiplex PCR; TCRdb keeps only in-frame clonotypes and omits some of them. The profile shows roughly 330,000 clones, 70% to 90% of them singletons. Source material: peripheral blood. Receptors were obtained from a man aged 18 to 29 who had recovered from COVID-19.

The gene calls are TRBV19 and TRBJ1-5, with D possibly matching TRBD1 (5 bases). Deletions cut 4 bases from V and 2 bases from J, with 27 bases between. The germline V gene has CDR1 LNHDA and CDR2 SQIVND (reference sequence). The CDR3 covers 20 residues. The CDR3 sequence is CASSTLNGQGSVAGNQPQHF. CDR3 DNA sequence: TGTGCCAGTAGTACCCTAAACGGCCAGGGTTCGGTCGCTGGCAATCAGCCCCAGCATTTT.

The J gene is TRBJ2-7, the V gene TRBV27, with D possibly being TRBD2 (6 bases). CDR1 is MNHEY, CDR2 SMNVEV, per germline (reference sequence). The CDR3 is 13 amino acids. Between the trimmed V and J ends, which lost 3 bases and 2 bases, there was a span of 8 bases. CDR3 sequence reads: CASSLGGPYEQYF. The CDR3 DNA is TGTGCCAGCAGTTTGGGGGGACCCTACGAGCAGTACTTC.

This chain uses TRBV5-1 with TRBJ2-4, with D possibly TRBD2 on 6 matching bases. The CDR3 covers 17 residues. Germline CDR1 is SGHRS and CDR2 is YFSETQ. Deletions cut 1 base from V and 0 bases from J, with 14 bases between. CDR3 coding DNA: TGCGCCAGCAGCTTGATCCAGGGCGGGATAGCCAAAAACATTCAGTACTTC. It codes for CASSLIQGGIAKNIQYF.

The V call is TRBV6-2 or TRBV6-3, the J call TRBJ1-2; TRBD1 is a possible D gene (6 bases). Trimming removed 5 bases at V and 2 bases at J, with 18 bases between. CDR3 length: 16 amino acids. Per the germline V gene, CDR1 is MNHEY and CDR2 is SVGEGT. CDR3: CASSGVDGQMNYGYTF. In nucleotides, the CDR3 is TGTGCCAGCAGTGGGGTTGACGGACAGATGAACTATGGCTACACCTTC.

This chain joins TRBV2 and TRBJ2-7; 7 bases agree with TRBD2. The germline CDR1 and CDR2 sequences are SNHLY and FYNNEI. The CDR3 runs 13 residues. V lost 6 bases to trimming and J lost 1 base; unmatched junction nucleotides: 3. This CDR3 reads CASRDGGSYEQYF. The DNA of the CDR3 is TGTGCCAGCAGGGACGGGGGGTCCTACGAGCAGTACTTC.

This chain joins TRBV3-1 (or the pseudogene TRBV3-2) and TRBJ1-2; D call uncertain. Trimming shortened V by 4 bases and J by 3 bases, and 6 bases separated the two germline ends. The CDR3 has 12 residues. CDR1 is LGHDT, CDR2 YNNKEL, per germline (reference sequence). As DNA, the CDR3 is TGTGCCAGCAGCCGTCGGGACTATGGCTACACCTTC. Protein product: CASSRRDYGYTF.

This rearrangement joins TRBV7-2 to TRBJ2-5; D is unclear. The CDR3 spans 14 residues. Germline CDR1 SGHTA, CDR2 FQGNSA. Trimming shortened V by 1 base and J by 5 bases, and 11 bases separated the two germline ends. In nucleotides, the CDR3 is TGTGCCAGCAGCTTAGTAACCAGCAGGGAGACCCAGTACTTC. Its translation: CASSLVTSRETQYF.

The chain recombines TRBV24-1 with TRBJ2-3; 7 bases fit TRBD2. CDR3 length: 15 amino acids. After removal of 4 bases from V and 2 bases from J, the junction contained 5 bases not matched to a gene. Germline V gene sequence: CDR1 KGHDR, CDR2 SFDVKD. DNA of the CDR3: TGTGCCACCAGTGACGGACTAGGGCTCACAGATACGCAGTATTTT. Protein: CATSDGLGLTDTQYF.